The subject of this entry is one TCR beta chain. The data were obtained in a study of blood T cell repertoires in COVID-19. Study summary: Both acute and convalescent COVID-19 samples were obtained from the United States, Italy and Spain. PBMCs, B-cell-depleted T cells, or T cells provided the cDNA or gDNA that made up the material.

The CDR3 loop spans 19 amino acids. Germline V gene lookup returns CDR1 MGHRA and CDR2 YSYEKL. V was clipped by 1 base and J by 4 bases; unmatched bases: 14. Authors' methods: Quantification of nucleated cells was approximated via reference gene primer amplification. Data came from immunoSEQ multiplex PCR; TCRdb stores just in-frame clones and leaves some out. That table supplies the V and J calls and clone size; D and trimming were determined from the DNA. The sample holds approximately 160,000 clones, 90% seen once. The sample comprised peripheral blood. V gene TRBV4-1 combines with J gene TRBJ2-3, with TRBD2 matching over 10 bases. This clonotype was obtained from a man aged 55 to 69 with active or convalescent COVID-19. In DNA, the CDR3 is TGCGCCAGCAGCCAAGGCCCGCTAGAGCGGGAGGGCCACGCAGATACGCAGTATTTT. Encoded protein: CASSQGPLEREGHADTQYF.